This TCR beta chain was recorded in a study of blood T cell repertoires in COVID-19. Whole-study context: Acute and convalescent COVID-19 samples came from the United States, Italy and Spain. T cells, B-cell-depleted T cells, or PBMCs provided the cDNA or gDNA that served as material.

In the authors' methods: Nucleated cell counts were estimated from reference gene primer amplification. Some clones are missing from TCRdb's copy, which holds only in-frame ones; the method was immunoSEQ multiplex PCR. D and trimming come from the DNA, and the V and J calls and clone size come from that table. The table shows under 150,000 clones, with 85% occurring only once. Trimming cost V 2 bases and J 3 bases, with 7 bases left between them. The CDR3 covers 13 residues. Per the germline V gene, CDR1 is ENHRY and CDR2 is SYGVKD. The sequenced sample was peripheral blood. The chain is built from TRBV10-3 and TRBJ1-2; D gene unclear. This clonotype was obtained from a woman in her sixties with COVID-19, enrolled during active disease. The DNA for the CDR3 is TGTGCCATCAGTGAGGGAGAATACTATGGCTACACCTTC. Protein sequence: CAISEGEYYGYTF.